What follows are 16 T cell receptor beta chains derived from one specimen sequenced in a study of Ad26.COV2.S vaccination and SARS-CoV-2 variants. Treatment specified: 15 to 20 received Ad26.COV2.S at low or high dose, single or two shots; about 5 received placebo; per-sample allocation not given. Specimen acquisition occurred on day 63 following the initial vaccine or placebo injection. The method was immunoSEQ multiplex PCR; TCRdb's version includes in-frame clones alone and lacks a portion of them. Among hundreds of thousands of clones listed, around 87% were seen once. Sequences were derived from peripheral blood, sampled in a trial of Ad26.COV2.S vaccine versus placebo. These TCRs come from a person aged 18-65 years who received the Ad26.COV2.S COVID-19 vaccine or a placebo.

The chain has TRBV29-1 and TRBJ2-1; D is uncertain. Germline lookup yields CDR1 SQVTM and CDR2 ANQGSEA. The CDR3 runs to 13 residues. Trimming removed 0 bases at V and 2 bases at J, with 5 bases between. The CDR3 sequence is CSVEDRPYNEQFF. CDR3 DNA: TGCAGCGTTGAAGATCGCCCCTACAATGAGCAGTTCTTC.

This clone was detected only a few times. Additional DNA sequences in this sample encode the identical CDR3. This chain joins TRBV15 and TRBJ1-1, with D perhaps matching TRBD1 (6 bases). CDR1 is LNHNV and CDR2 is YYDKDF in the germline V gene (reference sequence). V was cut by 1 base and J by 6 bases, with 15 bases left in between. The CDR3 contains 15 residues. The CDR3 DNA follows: TGTGCCACCAGCAGAGGCGGAACGGGGGCACCTGAAGCTTTCTTT. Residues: CATSRGGTGAPEAFF. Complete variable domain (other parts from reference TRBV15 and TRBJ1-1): DAMVIQNPRYQVTQFGKPVTLSCSQTLNHNVMYWYQQKSSQAPKLLFHYYDKDFNNEADTPDNFQSRRPNTSFCFLDIRSPGLGDTAMYLCATSRGGTGAPEAFFGQGTRLTVV.

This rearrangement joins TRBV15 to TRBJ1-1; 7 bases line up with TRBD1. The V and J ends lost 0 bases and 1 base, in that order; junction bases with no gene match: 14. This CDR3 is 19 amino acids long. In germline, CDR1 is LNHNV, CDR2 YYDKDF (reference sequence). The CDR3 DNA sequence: TGTGCCACCAGCAGAGATCTCGGTTTAATGGGACAGCAGAACACTGAAGCTTTCTTT. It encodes CATSRDLGLMGQQNTEAFF.

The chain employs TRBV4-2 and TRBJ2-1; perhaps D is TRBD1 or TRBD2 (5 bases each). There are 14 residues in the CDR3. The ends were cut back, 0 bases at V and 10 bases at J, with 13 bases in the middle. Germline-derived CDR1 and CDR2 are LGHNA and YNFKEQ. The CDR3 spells CASSQDLSGPEQFF. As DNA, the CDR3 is TGTGCCAGCAGCCAAGATTTGTCGGGGCCAGAGCAGTTCTTC.

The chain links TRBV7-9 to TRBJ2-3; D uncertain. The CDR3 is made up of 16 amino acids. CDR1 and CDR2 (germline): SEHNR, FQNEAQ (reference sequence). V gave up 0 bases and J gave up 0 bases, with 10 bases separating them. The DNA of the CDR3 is TGTGCCAGCAGCTTAGCAGGGCGCTGGAGCACAGATACGCAGTATTTT. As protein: CASSLAGRWSTDTQYF.

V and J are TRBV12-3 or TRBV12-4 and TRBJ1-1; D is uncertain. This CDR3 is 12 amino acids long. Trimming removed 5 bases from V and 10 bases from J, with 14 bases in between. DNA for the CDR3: TGTGCCAGCAGTCCAAGCGGGGTTCGAGCTTTCTTT. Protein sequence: CASSPSGVRAFF.

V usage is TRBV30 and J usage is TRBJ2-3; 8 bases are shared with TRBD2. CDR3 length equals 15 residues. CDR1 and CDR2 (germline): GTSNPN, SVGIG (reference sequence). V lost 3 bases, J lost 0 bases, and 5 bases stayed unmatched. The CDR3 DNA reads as TGTGCCTGGAGCCGGGGGGGGGCTAGCACAGATACGCAGTATTTT. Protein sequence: CAWSRGGASTDTQYF.

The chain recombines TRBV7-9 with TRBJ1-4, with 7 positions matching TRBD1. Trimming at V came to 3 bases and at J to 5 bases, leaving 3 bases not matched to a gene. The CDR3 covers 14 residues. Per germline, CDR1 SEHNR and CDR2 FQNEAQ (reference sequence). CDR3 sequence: CASSFPGQNEKLFF. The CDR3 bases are TGTGCCAGCAGCTTTCCGGGACAGAATGAAAAACTGTTTTTT.

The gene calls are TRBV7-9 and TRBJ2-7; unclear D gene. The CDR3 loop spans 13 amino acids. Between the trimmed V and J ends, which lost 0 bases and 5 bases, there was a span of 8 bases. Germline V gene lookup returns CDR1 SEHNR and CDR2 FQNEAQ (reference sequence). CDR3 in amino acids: CASSLAHLDEQYF. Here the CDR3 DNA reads TGTGCCAGCAGCTTAGCCCATTTGGACGAGCAGTACTTC.

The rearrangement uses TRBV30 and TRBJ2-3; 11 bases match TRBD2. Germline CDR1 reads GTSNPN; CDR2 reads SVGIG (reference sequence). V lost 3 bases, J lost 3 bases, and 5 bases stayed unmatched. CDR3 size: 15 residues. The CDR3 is CAWSPSGGFTDTQYF. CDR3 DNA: TGTGCCTGGAGCCCTAGCGGGGGGTTTACAGATACGCAGTATTTT. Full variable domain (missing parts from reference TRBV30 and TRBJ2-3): SQTIHQWPATLVQPVGSPLSLECTVEGTSNPNLYWYRQAAGRGLQLLFYSVGIGQISSEVPQNLSASRPQDRQFILSSKKLLLSDSGFYLCAWSPSGGFTDTQYFGPGTRLTVL.

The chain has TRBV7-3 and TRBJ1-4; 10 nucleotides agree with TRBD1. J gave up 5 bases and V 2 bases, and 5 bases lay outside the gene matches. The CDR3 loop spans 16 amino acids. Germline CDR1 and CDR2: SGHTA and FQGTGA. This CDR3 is CASSLLPGQGNEKLFF. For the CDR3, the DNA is TGTGCCAGCAGCTTACTCCCGGGACAGGGGAATGAAAAACTGTTTTTT.

This CDR3 is CASSLHSSTNEKLFF. The CDR3 DNA sequence: TGTGCCAGCAGTTTACACAGCTCAACTAATGAAAAACTGTTTTTT. This chain links TRBV27 with TRBJ1-4, with D hard to call. This CDR3 spans 15 amino acids. The germline V and J ends were trimmed by 2 bases and 0 bases, with 7 bases remaining between them. Germline values: CDR1 MNHEY, CDR2 SMNVEV (reference sequence).

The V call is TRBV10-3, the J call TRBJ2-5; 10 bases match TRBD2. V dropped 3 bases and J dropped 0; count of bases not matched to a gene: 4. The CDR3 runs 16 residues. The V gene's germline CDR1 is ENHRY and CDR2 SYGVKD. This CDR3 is CAISDGLAVYQETQYF. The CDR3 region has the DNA TGTGCCATCAGTGACGGACTAGCGGTGTACCAAGAGACCCAGTACTTC.

The DNA for the CDR3 is TGTGCCAGCAGCCTCCCGGGCGGCGGGGAGGCGTACGAGCAGTACTTC. Translation gives CASSLPGGGEAYEQYF. The gene calls are TRBV7-2 and TRBJ2-7, with a tentative D call TRBD2 (6 bases). The CDR3 runs to 16 residues. CDR1 and CDR2 (germline): SGHTA, FQGNSA. The V gene lost 5 bases and the J gene lost 4 bases, with 21 bases spanning the gap.

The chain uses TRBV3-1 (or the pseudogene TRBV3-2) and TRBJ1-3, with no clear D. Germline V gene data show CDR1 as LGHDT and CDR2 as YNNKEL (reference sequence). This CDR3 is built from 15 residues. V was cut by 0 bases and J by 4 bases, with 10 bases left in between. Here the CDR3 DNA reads TGTGCCAGCAGCCAAGATCCCGGTTCGGGAAACACCATATATTTT. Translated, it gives CASSQDPGSGNTIYF.

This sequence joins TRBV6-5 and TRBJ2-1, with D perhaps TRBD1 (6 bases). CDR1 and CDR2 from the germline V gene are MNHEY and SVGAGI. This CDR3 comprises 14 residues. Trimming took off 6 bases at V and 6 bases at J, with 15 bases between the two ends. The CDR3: CASRNHRETNEQFF. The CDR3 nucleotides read TGTGCCAGCAGGAACCACAGGGAAACCAATGAGCAGTTCTTC.